Each of the 25 T cell receptor beta chains below was sequenced from the same sample in a study of T cells in Graves' hyperthyroidism and ophthalmopathy. RNA transcripts gave rise to amplified TCR beta CDR3 regions. TCR CDR3 regions were first amplified by RT-PCR with HTBI primers. MiXCR, applied by TCRdb to the multiplex PCR reads, yields one record per CDR3 protein. The data show around 260,000 distinct CDR3 sequences, 25% to 30% seen once. The sequenced sample consisted of blood. These receptors originate from a man in his forties with Graves' hyperthyroidism that later progressed to Graves' ophthalmopathy.

This clonotype was counted many times. The rearrangement joins TRBV11-1 to TRBJ2-7, with TRBD2 as a possible D gene (6 bases). The CDR3 consists of 14 residues. The ends were cut back, 5 bases at V and 2 bases at J, with 13 bases in the middle. From germline, CDR1 is SGHAT and CDR2 FQDESV (reference sequence). For the CDR3, the DNA is TGTGCCAGCAGCAGACCCGCGGGACCCTACGAGCAGTACTTC. Protein: CASSRPAGPYEQYF.

The chain carries TRBV6-4 and TRBJ1-1; the D gene is possibly TRBD1 (6 bases). V was pared by 2 bases and J by 5 bases, with 12 bases between. This CDR3 has 14 amino acids. In germline, CDR1 is MRHNA, CDR2 SNTAGT. The CDR3 sequence: CASSDTSRGTEAFF. The CDR3 nucleotides are TGTGCCAGCAGTGACACAAGCAGGGGAACTGAAGCTTTCTTT.

The chain uses TRBV20-1 and TRBJ2-5, with D possibly TRBD2 on 6 matching bases. CDR3 length equals 13 residues. Germline V CDR1 and CDR2: DFQATT, SNEGSKA (reference sequence). The V end was cut by 1 base, the J end by 0 bases, with 6 bases between. CDR3 amino acids: CSARGDYQETQYF. In DNA, the CDR3 is TGCAGTGCTAGAGGGGACTACCAAGAGACCCAGTACTTC.

A few counts support this clonotype. The J gene is TRBJ2-4, the V gene TRBV3-1, with D possibly matching TRBD2 (7 bases). The CDR3 length is 15 residues. The V gene's germline CDR1 is LGHDT and CDR2 YNNKEL (reference sequence). V gave up 8 bases and J gave up 3 bases, with 17 bases separating them. The CDR3: CASGAGQFGKNIQYF. CDR3 nucleotides: TGTGCCAGCGGAGCGGGACAATTTGGCAAAAACATTCAGTACTTC.

The chain uses TRBV12-3 or TRBV12-4 and TRBJ1-2; TRBD1 matches at 11 bases. The CDR3 length is 14 residues. The J segment lost 7 bases and the V segment lost 6 bases, leaving 7 bases of the junction unmatched. CDR3 in DNA: TGTGCCAGCAGCGGGGGACAGGGGGATTTTGGCTACACCTTC. It specifies CASSGGQGDFGYTF.

This clonotype was counted at least ten times. The chain has TRBV7-3 and TRBJ1-1; perhaps TRBD1 as D (5 bases). V was pared by 5 bases and J by 8 bases, with 15 bases between. The CDR3 length is 13 residues. Germline lookup yields CDR1 SGHTA and CDR2 FQGTGA. CDR3 region: CASSLGPGREAFF. The CDR3 nucleotides are TGTGCCAGCAGCCTCGGGCCAGGGAGAGAAGCTTTCTTT.

This clonotype was detected only a few times. The chain is built from TRBV2 and TRBJ2-2; no clear D gene. Trimming cost V 6 bases and J 0 bases, with 11 bases left between them. Germline assignment: CDR1 SNHLY and CDR2 FYNNEI. The CDR3 covers 15 residues. The CDR3 is CASSPDVANTGELFF. Written as DNA, the CDR3 is TGTGCCAGCAGCCCCGACGTCGCGAACACCGGGGAGCTGTTTTTT. The variable domain in full, with the rest retrieved from reference TRBV2 and TRBJ2-2, is EPEVTQTPSHQVTQMGQEVILRCVPISNHLYFYWYRQILGQKVEFLVSFYNNEISEKSEIFDDQFSVERPDGSNFTLKIRSTKLEDSAMYFCASSPDVANTGELFFGEGSRLTVL.

This clonotype was found many times. The V and J genes are TRBV12-3 or TRBV12-4 and TRBJ2-7; unclear D gene. The V end lost 4 bases, the J end lost 7 bases, and 17 bases lay between the germline ends. The CDR3 is made up of 14 amino acids. The CDR3 DNA follows: TGTGCCAGCAGTTCGAGCTTTGGGCCCCCGGAGCAGTACTTC. Residues: CASSSSFGPPEQYF.

This clonotype was seen ten or more times. The chain has TRBV19 and TRBJ1-1; D unclear. The germline V and J ends were trimmed by 8 bases and 3 bases, with 10 bases remaining between them. CDR3 length equals 12 residues. Germline CDR1 LNHDA, CDR2 SQIVND (reference sequence). The CDR3 loop reads CASSERDTEAFF. The CDR3 DNA sequence: TGTGCCAGTTCTGAAAGGGACACTGAAGCTTTCTTT.

Many counts were recorded for this clonotype. The CDR3 coding sequence is TGCAGTGCTAGAGATGTGGTAGAAGTGATTCCCTATGGCTACACCTTC. It specifies CSARDVVEVIPYGYTF. The gene calls are TRBV20-1 and TRBJ1-2; D remains ambiguous. Trimming shortened V by 0 bases and J by 4 bases, and 18 bases separated the two germline ends. Germline V gene data show CDR1 as DFQATT and CDR2 as SNEGSKA (reference sequence). This CDR3 contains 16 residues.

This clonotype was counted at least ten times. The rearrangement joins TRBV2 to TRBJ1-1; D uncertain. CDR1 is SNHLY, CDR2 FYNNEI, per germline. The CDR3 consists of 13 residues. The ends were cut back, 6 bases at V and 11 bases at J, with 19 bases in the middle. The chain's CDR3 is CASSLYLTPEAFF. CDR3 sequence (DNA): TGTGCCAGCAGCCTATACTTGACTCCAGAGGCTTTCTTT.

The chain recombines TRBV12-3 or TRBV12-4 with TRBJ2-5; weak D call: TRBD1 (6 bases). The V gene lost 1 base and the J gene lost 7 bases, with 13 bases spanning the gap. This CDR3 has 14 residues. CDR3 bases: TGTGCCAGCAGTTTAGGTCCAGGGACACGGACCCAGTACTTC. Its protein product is CASSLGPGTRTQYF.

This clonotype was counted ten times or more. V usage is TRBV2 and J usage is TRBJ1-3; D is undetermined. Per germline, CDR1 SNHLY and CDR2 FYNNEI. V was shortened by 6 bases and J by 0 bases, with 9 bases between the two germline ends. The CDR3 consists of 14 residues. The CDR3 DNA is TGTGCCAGCAGGGCCGGGTCCTCTGGAAACACCATATATTTT. Amino acid sequence: CASRAGSSGNTIYF.

The V gene is TRBV6-2 or TRBV6-3, the J gene TRBJ1-1, with a possible D match to TRBD1 (6 bases). V lost 7 bases and J lost 7, with 19 bases in between. CDR1 is MNHEY, CDR2 SVGEGT, per germline. The CDR3 contains 14 residues. CDR3 residues: CASKRAGTLHEAFF. The CDR3 DNA is TGTGCCAGCAAACGGGCTGGGACATTACATGAAGCTTTCTTT.

This clonotype was counted ten times or more. The chain combines TRBV7-3 with TRBJ1-1, with D tentatively TRBD1 (6 bases). The CDR3 consists of 15 residues. Trimming took off 3 bases at V and 0 bases at J, with 11 bases between the two ends. Germline V gene lookup returns CDR1 SGHTA and CDR2 FQGTGA. The CDR3 spells CASSFNPGVNTEAFF. In DNA, the CDR3 is TGTGCCAGCAGCTTTAACCCAGGGGTGAACACTGAAGCTTTCTTT.

This clonotype was seen repeatedly, ten times or more. The chain couples TRBV2 to TRBJ2-5; D assignment may be TRBD1 or TRBD2 (6 bases each). V was clipped by 7 bases and J by 8 bases, with 11 bases between them. Germline assignment: CDR1 SNHLY and CDR2 FYNNEI. The CDR3 is made up of 11 amino acids. Here the CDR3 DNA reads TGTGCCAGCAAGGAGGGGACAACCCAGTACTTC. Translation gives CASKEGTTQYF.

This clonotype was detected only a few times. The chain carries TRBV13 and TRBJ2-2; TRBD2 aligns across 14 bases. The CDR3 loop spans 18 amino acids. V dropped 6 bases and J dropped 4; count of bases not matched to a gene: 10. Germline assignment: CDR1 PRHDT and CDR2 FYEKMQ (reference sequence). CDR3 coding DNA: TGTGCCAGCAGTCCTACGGGGACTAGCGGGAGTTTCACCGGGGAGCTGTTTTTT. This translates into CASSPTGTSGSFTGELFF. The whole variable domain, filled in from reference TRBV13 and TRBJ2-2, reads AAGVIQSPRHLIKEKRETATLKCYPIPRHDTVYWYQQGPGQDPQFLISFYEKMQSDKGSIPDRFSAQQFSDYHSELNMSSLELGDSALYFCASSPTGTSGSFTGELFFGEGSRLTVL.

This clonotype was seen repeatedly, ten times or more. The chain employs TRBV10-3 and TRBJ1-5, with 7 positions matching TRBD1. V shed 0 bases and J 3 bases; nucleotides not matched to a gene: 5. This CDR3 has 16 residues. Germline V lookup: CDR1 ENHRY, CDR2 SYGVKD. The CDR3 DNA reads as TGTGCCATCAGTGAGTCGATGACAGGGTCCAATCAGCCCCAGCATTTT. Translating it yields CAISESMTGSNQPQHF.

Ten or more counts support this clonotype. This chain uses TRBV12-3 or TRBV12-4 with TRBJ1-2, with D possibly TRBD1 on 5 matching bases. The CDR3 has 12 amino acids. V was cut by 7 bases and J by 7 bases, with 13 bases left in between. The CDR3 loop reads CASTRGMGGYTF. CDR3 sequence (DNA): TGTGCCAGCACTCGGGGGATGGGTGGCTACACCTTC.

The V call is TRBV6-2 or TRBV6-3, the J call TRBJ2-7; 16 bases map to TRBD2. Germline CDR1 MNHEY, CDR2 SVGEGT. This CDR3 has 15 amino acids. Trimming took 10 bases from V and 2 from J; bases not matched to a gene: 5. The CDR3 here is CAIPGLAGGTYEQYF. The CDR3 coding sequence is TGTGCCATCCCGGGACTAGCGGGAGGGACCTACGAGCAGTACTTC.

This clonotype has a count of ten or more. J is TRBJ2-5 and V is TRBV5-5; D not resolved. The V and J ends lost 0 bases and 2 bases respectively, with 8 bases between them. This CDR3 contains 14 residues. Per germline, CDR1 SGHKS and CDR2 YYEKEE (reference sequence). The CDR3 reads CASSLVSVQETQYF. The CDR3 DNA follows: TGTGCCAGCAGCTTGGTCTCAGTTCAAGAGACCCAGTACTTC.

This clonotype was seen repeatedly, ten times or more. The chain employs TRBV2 and TRBJ2-7; no clear D. V gave up 3 bases and J gave up 2 bases, with 5 bases separating them. CDR1 is SNHLY, CDR2 FYNNEI, per germline. This CDR3 spans 12 amino acids. The CDR3 loop is CASSDLAYEQYF. CDR3 DNA sequence: TGTGCCAGCAGTGACTTGGCCTACGAGCAGTACTTC. Full variable domain (rest looked up from reference TRBV2 and TRBJ2-7): EPEVTQTPSHQVTQMGQEVILRCVPISNHLYFYWYRQILGQKVEFLVSFYNNEISEKSEIFDDQFSVERPDGSNFTLKIRSTKLEDSAMYFCASSDLAYEQYFGPGTRLTVT.

This clonotype was counted many times. The gene calls are TRBV11-1 and TRBJ1-2, with 9 bases fitting TRBD1. The length of the CDR3 is 16 residues. The germline V gene encodes CDR1 SGHAT and CDR2 FQDESV (reference sequence). Unmatched junction bases numbered 6, after V lost 4 bases and J lost 0 bases. CDR3 in DNA: TGTGCCAGCAGCTGGACAGGGGCTCTTTCTAACTATGGCTACACCTTC. Amino acid sequence: CASSWTGALSNYGYTF.

This clonotype was observed many times. The V call is TRBV19, the J call TRBJ1-5; D not certain. The CDR3 totals 16 residues. Per the germline V gene, CDR1 is LNHDA and CDR2 is SQIVND (reference sequence). Trimming pared 6 bases from V and 3 bases from J, leaving 18 bases between. This CDR3 reads CASSNRVSPYNQPQHF. CDR3 sequence (DNA): TGTGCCAGTAGCAACCGAGTTAGCCCTTACAATCAGCCCCAGCATTTT. Combining the CDR3 with reference TRBV19 and TRBJ1-5 gives the whole variable domain DGGITQSPKYLFRKEGQNVTLSCEQNLNHDAMYWYRQDPGQGLRLIYYSQIVNDFQKGDIAEGYSVSREKKESFPLTVTSAQKNPTAFYLCASSNRVSPYNQPQHFGDGTRLSIL.

The chain recombines TRBV6-5 with TRBJ2-7, with D possibly being TRBD1 (5 bases). Trimming left V 0 bases short and J 1 base short, with 10 bases between. The CDR3 has 15 amino acids. Germline CDR1 reads MNHEY; CDR2 reads SVGAGI. The CDR3 here is CASSYSIRQSYEQYF. CDR3 bases: TGTGCCAGCAGTTACTCGATTCGACAGTCCTACGAGCAGTACTTC.